This T cell receptor beta chain is drawn from a study of PD-1 blockade in classical Hodgkin lymphoma. Study-wide context: Nivolumab 3 mg/kg was given intravenously every 2 weeks. Overall study findings and caveats: In CD4+ cells, TCR diversity went up significantly by C4D1, but in CD8+ cells it did not. What drove the repertoire differences, possibly disease activity or prior therapy, has not been defined. In newly diagnosed patients, baseline TCR diversity was reportedly below that of healthy donors.

Time point denoted: cycle 4 day 1 (C4D1), after more than five weeks of nivolumab. Each and every patient relapsed after autologous stem cell transplantation, and patients got differing brentuximab vedotin exposure. J was trimmed by 3 bases and V by 2 bases; bases with no gene match: 2. Germline assignment: CDR1 MNHEY and CDR2 SVGAGI. The CDR3 length is 15 residues. Data came from immunoSEQ multiplex PCR; TCRdb stores just in-frame clones and leaves some out. The sample comprises 100,000 to 120,000 clones, around 90% of which are singletons, and about 20% rests with the top ten. As to this clone: Its antigen is unidentified.

The TCR originated in a human donor with classical Hodgkin lymphoma. The sample here was peripheral blood mononuclear cells (PBMCs), taken before the fourth cycle of nivolumab. The rearrangement joins TRBV6-5 to TRBJ2-3; TRBD1 agrees at 10 bases. CDR3 amino acids: CASSYGQGVTDTQYF. The CDR3 DNA sequence: TGTGCCAGCAGTTACGGACAGGGGGTTACAGATACGCAGTATTTT.